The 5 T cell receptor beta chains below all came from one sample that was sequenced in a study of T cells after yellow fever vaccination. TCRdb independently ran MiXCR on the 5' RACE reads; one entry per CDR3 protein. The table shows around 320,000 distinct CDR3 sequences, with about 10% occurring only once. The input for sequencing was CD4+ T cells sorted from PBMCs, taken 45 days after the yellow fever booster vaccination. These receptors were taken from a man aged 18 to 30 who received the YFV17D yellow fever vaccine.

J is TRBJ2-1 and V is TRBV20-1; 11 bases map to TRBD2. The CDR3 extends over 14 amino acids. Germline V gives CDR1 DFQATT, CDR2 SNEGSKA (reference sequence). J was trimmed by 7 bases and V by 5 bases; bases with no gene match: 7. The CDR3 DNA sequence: TGCAGTGCTGGGACTAGCGGAAAGACGAATGAGCAGTTCTTC. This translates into CSAGTSGKTNEQFF.

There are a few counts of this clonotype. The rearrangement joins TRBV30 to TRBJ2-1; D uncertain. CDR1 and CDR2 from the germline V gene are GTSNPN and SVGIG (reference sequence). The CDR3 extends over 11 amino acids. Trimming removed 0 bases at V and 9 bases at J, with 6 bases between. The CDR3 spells CAWSVTGEQFF. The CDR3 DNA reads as TGTGCCTGGAGTGTAACCGGTGAGCAGTTCTTC.

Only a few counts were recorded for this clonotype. CDR3 sequence (DNA): TGCGCCAGCAGCCAAGACAGGCAGGGGGTAGGAAAACTGTTTTTT. Protein product: CASSQDRQGVGKLFF. J is TRBJ1-4 and V is TRBV4-3, with 7 bases matching TRBD1. CDR1 is LGHNA, CDR2 YSLEER, per germline. V trimming: 0 bases; J trimming: 10 bases; junction bases outside the gene matches: 8. The CDR3 has 15 amino acids.

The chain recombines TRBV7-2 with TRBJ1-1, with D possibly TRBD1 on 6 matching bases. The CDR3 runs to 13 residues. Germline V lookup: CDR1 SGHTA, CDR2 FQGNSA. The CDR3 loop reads CLSGRGEGAEAFF. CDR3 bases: TGTCTGTCCGGAAGGGGGGAGGGAGCCGAAGCTTTCTTT.

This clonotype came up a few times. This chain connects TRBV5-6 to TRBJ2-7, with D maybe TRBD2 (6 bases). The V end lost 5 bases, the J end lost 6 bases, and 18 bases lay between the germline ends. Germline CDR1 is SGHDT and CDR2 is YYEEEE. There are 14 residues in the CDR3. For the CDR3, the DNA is TGTGCCAGCAGATCGGGACTTACCCCCGCCGAGCAGTACTTC. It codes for CASRSGLTPAEQYF.